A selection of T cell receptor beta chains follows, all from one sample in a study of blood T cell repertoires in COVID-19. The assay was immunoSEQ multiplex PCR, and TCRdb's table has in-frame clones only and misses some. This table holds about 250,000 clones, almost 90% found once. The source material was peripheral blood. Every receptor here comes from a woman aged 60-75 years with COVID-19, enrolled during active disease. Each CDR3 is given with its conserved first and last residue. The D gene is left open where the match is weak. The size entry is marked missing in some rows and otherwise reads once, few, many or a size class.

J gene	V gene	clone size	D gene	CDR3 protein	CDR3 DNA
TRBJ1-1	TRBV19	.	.	CASSITGGTEAFF	TGTGCCAGTAGTATAACTGGAGGCACTGAAGCTTTCTTT
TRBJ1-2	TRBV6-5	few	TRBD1	CASSRITGGGDGYTF	TGTGCCAGCAGCCGTATTACAGGGGGCGGGGATGGCTACACCTTC
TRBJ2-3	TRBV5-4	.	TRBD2	CASSQWTSRDTQYF	TGTGCCAGCAGCCAATGGACTAGCAGAGATACGCAGTATTTT
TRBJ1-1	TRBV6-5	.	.	CASSKPGHGNTEAFF	TGTGCCAGCAGTAAACCGGGACACGGGAACACTGAAGCTTTCTTT
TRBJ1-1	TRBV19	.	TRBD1	CASSIARGTEAFF	TGTGCCAGTAGTATAGCCAGGGGGACTGAAGCTTTCTTT
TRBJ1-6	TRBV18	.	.	CASSRRIQGHNSPLHF	TGTGCCAGCTCACGAAGAATACAGGGCCATAATTCACCCCTCCACTTT
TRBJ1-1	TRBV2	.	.	CATGQLNTEAFF	TGTGCCACCGGACAGCTGAACACTGAAGCTTTCTTT
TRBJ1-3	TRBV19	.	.	CASSSGLGNTIYF	TGTGCCAGTAGTAGCGGCCTAGGAAACACCATATATTTT
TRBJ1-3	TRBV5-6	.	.	CASSLRSSGNTIYF	TGTGCCAGCAGCTTGAGGAGTTCTGGAAACACCATATATTTT
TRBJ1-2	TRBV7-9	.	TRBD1	CASSAPPGGANYGYTF	TGTGCCAGCAGCGCCCCCCCAGGGGGAGCTAACTATGGCTACACCTTC
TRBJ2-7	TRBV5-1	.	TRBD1	CASSARDRGPSEQYF	TGCGCCAGCAGCGCCCGGGACAGGGGGCCGAGTGAGCAGTACTTC
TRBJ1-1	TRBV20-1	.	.	CSAPRDTEAFF	TGCAGTGCTCCCAGGGACACTGAAGCTTTCTTT
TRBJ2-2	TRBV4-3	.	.	CASSAQGRGTGELFF	TGCGCCAGCAGCGCCCAGGGGAGAGGCACCGGGGAGCTGTTTTTT
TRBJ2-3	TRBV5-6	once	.	CASTSPGGDTQYF	TGTGCCAGCACCTCTCCAGGCGGGGATACGCAGTATTTT
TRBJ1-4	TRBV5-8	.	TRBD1	CASSSQGAREKLFF	TGTGCCAGCAGCTCACAGGGGGCGCGTGAAAAACTGTTTTTT
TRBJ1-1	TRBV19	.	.	CASSGTRGTEAFF	TGTGCCAGTAGTGGCACAAGGGGGACTGAAGCTTTCTTT
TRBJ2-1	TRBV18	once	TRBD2	CASSPLKGLDLSNEQFF	TGTGCCAGCTCACCCCTCAAAGGACTAGACCTAAGCAATGAGCAGTTCTTC
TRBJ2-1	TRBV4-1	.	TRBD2	CASSRRLAGGLIGSNEQFF	TGCGCCAGCAGCCGAAGACTAGCGGGGGGCTTAATTGGCTCCAATGAGCAGTTCTTC
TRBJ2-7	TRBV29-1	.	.	CSVRRGALYEQYF	TGCAGCGTTCGTAGGGGCGCCCTCTACGAGCAGTACTTC
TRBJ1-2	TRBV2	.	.	CASSVTASRGGYTF	TGTGCCAGCAGTGTTACAGCATCTCGTGGTGGCTACACCTTC
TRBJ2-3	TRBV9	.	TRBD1	CASSGPQGARDTQYF	TGTGCCAGCAGCGGGCCACAGGGGGCGAGAGATACGCAGTATTTT
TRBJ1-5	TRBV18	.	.	CASSPSSGSNQPQHF	TGTGCCAGCTCACCTTCCTCGGGGAGCAATCAGCCCCAGCATTTT
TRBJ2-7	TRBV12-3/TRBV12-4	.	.	CASARGGAVEQYF	TGTGCCAGCGCCAGAGGGGGGGCGGTCGAGCAGTACTTC
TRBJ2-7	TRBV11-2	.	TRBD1	CASSFYRDSEYEQYF	TGTGCCAGCAGCTTTTATCGGGACAGCGAGTACGAGCAGTACTTC
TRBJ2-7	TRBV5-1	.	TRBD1	CASSLPGQGYEQYF	TGCGCCAGCAGCTTGCCGGGACAGGGATACGAGCAGTACTTC
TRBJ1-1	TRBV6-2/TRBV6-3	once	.	CASSFSGANTEAFF	TGTGCCAGCAGTTTTTCAGGGGCGAACACTGAAGCTTTCTTT
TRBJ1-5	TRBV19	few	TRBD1	CASSSRAGTGGQPQHF	TGTGCCAGTAGTAGTAGGGCCGGGACAGGGGGTCAGCCCCAGCATTTT
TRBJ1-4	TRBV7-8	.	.	CASSPDRTKLFF	TGTGCCAGCAGCCCCGACAGGACTAAACTGTTTTTT
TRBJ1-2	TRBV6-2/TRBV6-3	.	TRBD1	CASSSDRDANYGYTF	TGTGCCAGCAGTTCCGACAGGGACGCTAACTATGGCTACACCTTC
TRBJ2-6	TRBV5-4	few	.	CASSSTGRAGANVLTF	TGTGCCAGCAGCTCAACAGGGAGAGCTGGGGCCAACGTCCTGACTTTC
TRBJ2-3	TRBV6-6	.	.	CASEGQSTDTQYF	TGTGCCAGCGAAGGACAGAGCACAGATACGCAGTATTTT
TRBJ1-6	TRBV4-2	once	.	CASSQGTANSPLHF	TGTGCCAGCAGCCAAGGGACTGCGAATTCACCCCTCCACTTT
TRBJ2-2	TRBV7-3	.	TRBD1	CASRFRTGGTGELFF	TGTGCCAGCAGGTTCCGGACAGGGGGCACCGGGGAGCTGTTTTTT
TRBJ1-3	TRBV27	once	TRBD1	CASSPRGSGNTIYF	TGTGCCAGCAGCCCCAGGGGGTCTGGAAACACCATATATTTT
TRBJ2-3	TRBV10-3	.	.	CAISGAAPDTQYF	TGTGCCATCAGTGGAGCGGCCCCAGATACGCAGTATTTT
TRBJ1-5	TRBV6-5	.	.	CASRKEDTYQPQHF	TGTGCCAGCAGGAAAGAGGACACATATCAGCCCCAGCATTTT
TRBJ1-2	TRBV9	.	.	CASSVGRDTDYGYTF	TGTGCCAGCAGCGTAGGACGGGACACCGACTATGGCTACACCTTC
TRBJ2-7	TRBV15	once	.	CATRRGREDEQYF	TGTGCCACCAGGAGGGGGAGGGAAGACGAGCAGTACTTC
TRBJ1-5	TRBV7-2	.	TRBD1	CASSLQGDQPQHF	TGTGCCAGCAGCTTACAGGGGGATCAGCCCCAGCATTTT
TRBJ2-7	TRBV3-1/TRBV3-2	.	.	CASSQDMGQYHEQYF	TGTGCCAGCAGCCAAGATATGGGGCAGTACCACGAGCAGTACTTC
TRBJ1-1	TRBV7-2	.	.	CASSFSTEPTEAFF	TGTGCCAGCAGCTTTTCGACAGAACCCACTGAAGCTTTCTTT
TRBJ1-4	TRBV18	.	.	CASSPNRETEKLFF	TGTGCCAGCTCACCGAACAGGGAAACTGAAAAACTGTTTTTT
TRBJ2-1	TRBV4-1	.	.	CASSHRRGQSSYNEQFF	TGCGCCAGCAGCCATAGGAGAGGACAAAGCTCCTACAATGAGCAGTTCTTC
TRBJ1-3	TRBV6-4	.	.	CASSPRGVSGNTIYF	TGTGCCAGCAGCCCACGAGGAGTCTCTGGAAACACCATATATTTT
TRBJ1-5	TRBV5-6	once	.	CASSLSMGQGNQPQHF	TGTGCCAGCAGCTTGAGTATGGGGCAAGGCAATCAGCCCCAGCATTTT
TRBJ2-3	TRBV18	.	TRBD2	CASSPPGLAGGADTQYF	TGTGCCAGCTCACCCCCGGGACTAGCGGGGGGGGCGGATACGCAGTATTTT
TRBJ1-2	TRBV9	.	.	CASSVAPQVSYGYTF	TGTGCCAGCAGCGTAGCCCCACAGGTGTCTTATGGCTACACCTTC
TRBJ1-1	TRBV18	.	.	CASSPTRTANTEAFF	TGTGCCAGCTCACCCACCAGGACAGCGAACACTGAAGCTTTCTTT
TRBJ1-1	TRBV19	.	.	CASRTGGNTEAFF	TGTGCCAGTAGGACGGGGGGGAACACTGAAGCTTTCTTT